This T cell receptor beta chain was captured by sequencing in a study of cytomegalovirus exposure and HLA in healthy donors. Study in general: In a previous analysis, nearly 120 million unique TCR beta sequences were found from 150 million to 200 million T cells.

Broader study findings: Likely technical artifact: a cluster of highly shared sequence variants. Several of the most significant clusters appeared linked to common viral pathogens, based on a later analysis.

The donors (healthy individuals) were bone marrow donors. PCR primers comprised 60 Vbeta and 13 Jbeta primers. Clones were read by immunoSEQ multiplex PCR, and TCRdb kept only the in-frame ones, dropping some. The sample carries 300,000 or so clones, approximately 84% recorded once. Germline V gene sequence: CDR1 LNHDA, CDR2 SQIVND (reference sequence). The CDR3 contains 11 residues. Deletions cut 6 bases from V and 4 bases from J, with 7 bases between. About this clone: Antigen: not known.

The chain is built from TRBV19 and TRBJ2-7, with D perhaps matching TRBD2 (6 bases). The sequencing sample was made of PBMCs. This clonotype was sampled from a woman between 35 and 50 years old in good health and CMV-seropositive. The CDR3 loop reads CASREGYEQYF. In nucleotides, the CDR3 is TGTGCCAGTAGGGAGGGGTACGAGCAGTACTTC.